A selection of T cell receptor beta chains follows, all from one sample in a study of CXCR3-negative and CXCR3-positive naive CD8 T cells. TCRdb reprocessed the 5' RACE reads and keeps a single row for each CDR3 protein, giving no DNA. Recorded for this sample: tens of thousands of distinct CDR3 sequences. What was sequenced was naive CXCR3+ CD8+ T cells from blood. These receptors all stem from a human donor in good health. Some clones in this sample may be carry-over from other donors' samples. Each CDR3 is given with its conserved first and last residue. Fields, in order: V gene, J gene, CDR3 length, CDR3 protein.

>TRBV4-2|TRBJ2-3|15
CASSQEREGTDTQYF
>TRBV7-9|TRBJ2-7|12
CASSARAAGQYF
>TRBV9|TRBJ2-1|15
CASSVGGGGGDEQFF
>TRBV5-1|TRBJ2-5|13
CASSFRPKETQYF
>TRBV28|TRBJ2-1|12
CASREFPDEQFF
>TRBV4-1|TRBJ2-2|14
CASRPSGGTGELFF
>TRBV28|TRBJ2-2|14
CASRPRQAPGELFF
>TRBV10-3|TRBJ2-7|12
CAIGEGYYEQYF
>TRBV12-3/TRBV12-4|TRBJ2-7|14
CASSLEGAGYEQYF
>TRBV27|TRBJ2-5|13
CASSSGGLETQYF
>TRBV21-1|TRBJ2-7|17
CASSRRQGPRSMSEQYF
>TRBV27|TRBJ2-1|13
CASGEIQYNEQFF
>TRBV6-2/TRBV6-3|TRBJ2-1|16
CASSYITGGPDHEQFF
>TRBV29-1|TRBJ1-4|13
CSVEDYAGEKLFF
>TRBV19|TRBJ2-3|17
CASSPDPTGGASDTQYF
>TRBV15|TRBJ2-3|14
CATSRPPRTDTQYF
>TRBV9|TRBJ2-1|14
CASSTWTDYNEQFF
>TRBV7-9|TRBJ2-7|14
CASSHDRKPYEQYF
>TRBV24-1|TRBJ2-2|14
CATSEDSYTGELFF
>TRBV7-9|TRBJ1-1|14
CASSLVTGPREAFF
>TRBV18|TRBJ1-5|13
CASSPDGGEPQHF
>TRBV6-2/TRBV6-3|TRBJ2-1|15
CASSYAHVSYNEQFF
>TRBV6-1|TRBJ2-2|15
CASSVGRVVTGELFF
>TRBV28|TRBJ2-7|12
CASSFTGYEQYF
>TRBV5-1|TRBJ2-3|14
CASSLDSPTDTQYF
>TRBV28|TRBJ1-5|16
CASSNVIQGRNQPQHF
>TRBV7-8|TRBJ2-3|14
CASSASGGGDTQYF
>TRBV3-1|TRBJ2-3|16
CASTRRMLAVGGTQYF
>TRBV20-1|TRBJ2-1|16
CSALSPTSGTYNEQFF
>TRBV27|TRBJ2-1|12
CASSFRNNEQFF
>TRBV7-9|TRBJ1-1|15
CASSPREGWGTEAFF
>TRBV7-6|TRBJ2-5|13
CASSLVTSGLVDF
>TRBV5-1|TRBJ1-1|13
CASSPTANTEAFF
>TRBV28|TRBJ2-1|15
CASSSGQGALYEQFF
>TRBV6-6|TRBJ2-3|14
CASSPRDLGDTQYF
>TRBV27|TRBJ2-7|13
CASSFEGGGEQYF
>TRBV29-1|TRBJ2-7|14
CSASPEFQAYEQYF
>TRBV7-2|TRBJ2-1|18
CASSLSALAGGMGNEQFF
>TRBV28|TRBJ2-1|14
CASSLPSADNEQFF
>TRBV11-2|TRBJ2-3|13
CASSSGLAGAQYF
>TRBV28|TRBJ2-7|13
CASTLAGTYEQYF
>TRBV5-6|TRBJ2-7|13
CASSLGLKYEQYF
>TRBV9|TRBJ2-3|14
CASSVQGAGDTQYF
>TRBV27|TRBJ2-1|18
CASRQMMRGRAAYNEQFF
>TRBV12-3/TRBV12-4|TRBJ2-1|13
CASSLSGSNEQFF